The 14 T cell receptor beta chains below all came from one sample that was sequenced in a study of CD8+ T cells in alopecia areata. The treatment was: oral pan-JAK inhibitor, 5-10 mg twice daily. Extraction and reverse transcription of RNA yielded cDNA as the sequencing template. Sequencing used immunoSEQ multiplex PCR; TCRdb keeps in-frame clones, though not all of them. Counted here are about 110,000 clones, around 84% occurring once; the ten biggest clones make up roughly 23%. The specimen was CD8+ T cells sorted from blood, collected at week 24, from a patient treated with tofacitinib. These receptors were taken from a human donor with alopecia areata.

V usage is TRBV27 and J usage is TRBJ2-7; D might be TRBD1 (6 bases). V lost 5 bases to trimming and J lost 4 bases, with 12 bases between them. Germline V gene lookup returns CDR1 MNHEY and CDR2 SMNVEV (reference sequence). The CDR3 runs to 13 residues. CDR3 protein: CASSPMRGYEQYF. The CDR3 DNA reads as TGTGCCAGCAGTCCGATGAGGGGGTACGAGCAGTACTTC.

This rearrangement joins TRBV29-1 to TRBJ2-1, with TRBD1 matching 7 bases. The V segment lost 6 bases and the J segment 4 bases; nucleotides outside the gene matches: 9. Germline CDR1 reads SQVTM; CDR2 reads ANQGSEA. The CDR3 contains 14 residues. CDR3 in amino acids: CSVMTGRSYNEQFF. CDR3 coding DNA: TGCAGCGTGATGACAGGGCGTAGTTACAATGAGCAGTTCTTC.

The chain links TRBV4-1 to TRBJ1-4; D is undetermined. The CDR3 is 15 amino acids. V dropped 1 base and J dropped 1 base, with 7 bases sitting between them. Germline V gives CDR1 MGHRA, CDR2 YSYEKL. In DNA form, the CDR3 reads TGCGCCAGCAGCCAAGGACGCATAACTAATGAAAAACTGTTTTTT. Residues: CASSQGRITNEKLFF.

Remarks on this clone: A junction end diverges from the germline sequence, so it may reflect a read error. The chain combines TRBV6-5 with TRBJ2-7; unclear D gene. This CDR3 comprises 13 residues. Germline V lookup: CDR1 MNHEY, CDR2 SVGAGI. The CDR3 bases are TGTGCCAACAGTTACTCTATAAAGTACGAGCAGTACTTC. Translating it yields CANSYSIKYEQYF.

V is TRBV13 and J is TRBJ2-7, with 9 positions matching TRBD1. Germline CDR1 PRHDT, CDR2 FYEKMQ (reference sequence). V lost 4 bases to trimming and J lost 3 bases; unmatched junction nucleotides: 7. The CDR3 runs to 15 residues. The CDR3 DNA sequence: TGTGCCAGCAGCTCCACAGGGGGCAGAAGCTACGAGCAGTACTTC. Translating gives CASSSTGGRSYEQYF.

CDR3 nucleotides: TGTGCCAGCAGCTTAGAAGCCGGCTACGAGCAGTACTTC. It encodes CASSLEAGYEQYF. This chain connects TRBV7-9 to TRBJ2-7; D gene uncertain. The CDR3 covers 13 residues. Germline V CDR1 and CDR2: SEHNR, FQNEAQ (reference sequence). V lost 1 base and J lost 3, with 7 bases in between.

The J gene is TRBJ2-2, the V gene TRBV4-1; D ambiguous. There are 12 residues in the CDR3. In germline, CDR1 is MGHRA, CDR2 YSYEKL. Between the trimmed V and J ends, which lost 1 base and 6 bases, there was a span of 3 bases. The CDR3 sequence is CASSQVAGELFF. The CDR3 nucleotides read TGCGCCAGCAGCCAAGTAGCCGGGGAGCTGTTTTTT.

The V gene is TRBV13, the J gene TRBJ2-1; 9 nucleotides align to TRBD2. From germline, CDR1 is PRHDT and CDR2 FYEKMQ (reference sequence). The CDR3 is 14 residues long. J lost 6 bases, V lost 5 bases, and 5 bases had no gene match. CDR3 protein: CASSRTSEGNEQFF. DNA of the CDR3: TGTGCCAGCAGCCGGACTAGCGAGGGCAATGAGCAGTTCTTC.

This chain connects TRBV5-1 to TRBJ2-3; TRBD1 is a possible D gene (6 bases). There are 15 residues in the CDR3. V gave up 4 bases and J gave up 0 bases, with 12 bases separating them. CDR1 is SGHRS, CDR2 YFSETQ, per germline. The DNA of the CDR3 is TGCGCCAGCAGCGAGGACAGATCTAGCACAGATACGCAGTATTTT. Residues: CASSEDRSSTDTQYF.

The chain recombines TRBV4-1 with TRBJ2-3; no clear D gene. The CDR3 runs to 13 residues. Per the germline V gene, CDR1 is MGHRA and CDR2 is YSYEKL. V lost 4 bases, J lost 2 bases, and 7 bases lay in between. The CDR3 DNA follows: TGCGCCAGCAGCCGACAAAACACAGATACGCAGTATTTT. Translation gives CASSRQNTDTQYF.

This chain uses TRBV27 with TRBJ2-7; TRBD1 agrees at 9 bases. Germline values: CDR1 MNHEY, CDR2 SMNVEV (reference sequence). CDR3 length equals 15 residues. V shed 1 base and J 2 bases; nucleotides not matched to a gene: 3. For the CDR3, the DNA is TGTGCCAGCAGTTTATTCGGACAGGGGCCCTACGAGCAGTACTTC. As protein: CASSLFGQGPYEQYF.

The chain is built from TRBV7-9 and TRBJ2-3, with 7 bases fitting TRBD1. With V trimmed by 5 bases and J by 2 bases, 7 bases remained unmatched. This CDR3 is 15 amino acids long. Germline CDR1 and CDR2: SEHNR and FQNEAQ (reference sequence). The chain's CDR3 is CASSTRQGPTDTQYF. The CDR3 DNA is TGTGCCAGCAGCACCCGACAGGGCCCCACAGATACGCAGTATTTT.

This chain's CDR3 is CASSPEGDEQYF. The CDR3 region has the DNA TGTGCCAGCTCCCCAGAGGGCGACGAGCAGTACTTC. V usage is TRBV6-6 and J usage is TRBJ2-7, with D maybe TRBD2 (5 bases). Germline-derived CDR1 and CDR2 are MNHNY and SVGAGI (reference sequence). V dropped 8 bases and J dropped 5 bases, with 13 bases sitting between them. The CDR3 sequence is 12 residues long.

The chain links TRBV29-1 to TRBJ2-3; D is perhaps TRBD1 (6 bases). CDR1 is SQVTM and CDR2 is ANQGSEA in the germline V gene. V lost 3 bases and J lost 2, with 12 bases in between. The CDR3 sequence is 14 residues long. Here the CDR3 reads CSVERQADTDTQYF. The CDR3 coding sequence is TGCAGCGTTGAGCGACAGGCGGACACAGATACGCAGTATTTT.